What follows is one TCR beta chain and its context. Original data processing: Amplification with reference gene primers provided the estimates of nucleated cell counts. Some clones are missing from TCRdb's copy, which holds only in-frame ones; the method was immunoSEQ multiplex PCR. V and J calls and clone size follow that table, whereas D and trimming were derived from the DNA. The sample lists about 110,000 clones, about three quarters occurring once. The data originate from a study of blood T cell repertoires in COVID-19. Overall study context: Donors in the United States, Italy and Spain gave samples during acute or convalescent COVID-19. Nucleic acid was either cDNA or gDNA, and it came from T cells, B-cell-depleted T cells, or PBMCs.

Germline CDR1 is LGHDT and CDR2 is YNNKEL (reference sequence). This CDR3 has 13 residues. V dropped 5 bases and J dropped 8 bases, with 13 bases sitting between them. The TCR was taken from a man between 65 and 80 years old with acute or convalescent COVID-19. The sample was peripheral blood. This chain links TRBV3-1 (or the pseudogene TRBV3-2) with TRBJ2-1; TRBD1 might be the D (6 bases). The CDR3: CASSAQGIHEQFF. The CDR3 coding sequence is TGTGCCAGCAGCGCACAGGGAATCCATGAGCAGTTCTTC.